What follows are 27 T cell receptor beta chains derived from one specimen sequenced in a study of T cells in Graves' hyperthyroidism and ophthalmopathy. Authors of the study amplified TCR beta CDR3 regions from RNA transcripts. RT-PCR in the first round (using the HTBI primer set) targeted the TCR CDR3. TCRdb re-called the multiplex PCR reads with MiXCR, one entry per CDR3 protein. The sample has 350,000 to 400,000 distinct CDR3 sequences; about 15% are singletons. The sample comprised blood. These receptors were taken from a woman under 40 with Graves' hyperthyroidism.

In this sample, this clonotype turned up many times. This rearrangement joins TRBV5-1 to TRBJ2-7, with 8 bases that match TRBD1. The CDR3 is made up of 15 amino acids. Trimming at V came to 5 bases and at J to 4 bases, leaving 11 bases not matched to a gene. Per the germline V gene, CDR1 is SGHRS and CDR2 is YFSETQ. CDR3 in DNA: TGCGCCAGCAGTCCGACCGGGACAGGTTCTTACGAGCAGTACTTC. Protein product: CASSPTGTGSYEQYF.

This rearrangement joins TRBV4-1 to TRBJ2-7; 9 nucleotides agree with TRBD1. CDR1 MGHRA and CDR2 YSYEKL come from the germline V gene. The length of the CDR3 is 15 residues. The V and J ends lost 5 bases and 3 bases, in that order; junction bases with no gene match: 8. The CDR3 sequence: CASSDRDRDDYEQYF. As DNA, the CDR3 is TGCGCCAGCAGCGACCGGGACAGGGATGACTACGAGCAGTACTTC.

This clonotype showed up many times. The V and J genes are TRBV15 and TRBJ1-3; D gene uncertain. The V gene's germline CDR1 is LNHNV and CDR2 YYDKDF (reference sequence). This CDR3 has 17 residues. V lost 0 bases and J 0 bases, leaving 12 bases between the germline ends. The CDR3: CATSRDPYSSSGNTIYF. In DNA, the CDR3 is TGTGCCACCAGCAGAGATCCGTATTCTAGCTCTGGAAACACCATATATTTT.

This clonotype was seen ten or more times. The J gene is TRBJ1-1, the V gene TRBV19; D unresolved. CDR1 is LNHDA and CDR2 is SQIVND in the germline V gene (reference sequence). Trimming took off 3 bases at V and 4 bases at J, with 12 bases between the two ends. There are 14 residues in the CDR3. The CDR3 DNA follows: TGTGCCAGTAGTATCGGAGTGCTTAGCACTGAAGCTTTCTTT. The encoded protein is CASSIGVLSTEAFF.

This clonotype occurred many times. The J gene is TRBJ2-1, the V gene TRBV28; 11 positions agree with TRBD1. CDR3 length: 14 residues. V was pared by 6 bases and J by 9 bases, with 7 bases of the junction left unmatched. Germline values: CDR1 MDHEN, CDR2 SYDVKM. The CDR3 coding sequence is TGTGCCAGCAGGCCTGGACAGGGGGCCTCTGAGCAGTTCTTC. It yields the protein CASRPGQGASEQFF.

The chain has TRBV5-1 and TRBJ1-4, with D unclear. The germline V gene encodes CDR1 SGHRS and CDR2 YFSETQ. Deletions cut 1 base from V and 0 bases from J, with 13 bases between. This CDR3 comprises 17 residues. CDR3 region: CASSLRIDFATNEKLFF. The CDR3 nucleotides are TGCGCCAGCAGCTTGAGGATAGATTTTGCAACTAATGAAAAACTGTTTTTT.

The chain employs TRBV20-1 and TRBJ2-1; TRBD2 agrees at 7 bases. The V gene's germline CDR1 is DFQATT and CDR2 SNEGSKA (reference sequence). The CDR3 is 15 residues long. Unmatched junction bases numbered 11, after V lost 0 bases and J lost 9 bases. The CDR3 DNA is TGCAGTGCTAGAGATCTCAGGCGGGAGATGGTTGAGCAGTTCTTC. Protein product: CSARDLRREMVEQFF.

This clonotype was counted between two and nine times. The rearrangement joins TRBV5-1 to TRBJ2-5; TRBD2 might be the D (6 bases). Per the germline V gene, CDR1 is SGHRS and CDR2 is YFSETQ. The CDR3 is made up of 15 amino acids. Trimming cost V 0 bases and J 5 bases, with 14 bases left between them. Written as DNA, the CDR3 is TGCGCCAGCAGCTTGGCCGCAAGAAGCGGGGAGACCCAGTACTTC. It is translated as CASSLAARSGETQYF.

V is TRBV5-1 and J is TRBJ2-2, with 7 bases lining up with TRBD2. Looked up from germline, CDR1 is SGHRS and CDR2 is YFSETQ. The CDR3 length is 16 residues. V lost 1 base and J lost 4; bases outside the gene matches: 7. The CDR3 bases are TGCGCCAGCAGCTTGTCCCGGACTAGTGGCACCGGGGAGCTGTTTTTT. Its translation is CASSLSRTSGTGELFF.

This clonotype was counted ten times or more. This chain links TRBV5-5 with TRBJ2-7, with TRBD2 identical over 11 bases. Germline CDR1 reads SGHKS; CDR2 reads YYEKEE (reference sequence). The CDR3 is made up of 18 amino acids. Trimming took 0 bases from V and 4 from J; bases not matched to a gene: 12. The CDR3: CASSLAILASGRTYEQYF. CDR3 DNA: TGTGCCAGCAGCTTGGCCATCCTAGCTAGCGGGAGGACGTACGAGCAGTACTTC.

This clonotype was seen repeatedly, ten times or more. This chain joins TRBV28 and TRBJ2-4, with 9 positions matching TRBD1. J lost 2 bases, V lost 6 bases, and 2 bases had no gene match. Germline V gene lookup returns CDR1 MDHEN and CDR2 SYDVKM. The CDR3 extends over 14 amino acids. This CDR3 reads CASRDRGTKNIQYF. The CDR3 DNA is TGTGCCAGCAGGGACAGGGGCACCAAAAACATTCAGTACTTC.

This clonotype has more than one count but fewer than ten. V and J are TRBV5-1 and TRBJ2-7; 10 bases map to TRBD1. CDR1 is SGHRS, CDR2 YFSETQ, per germline. The CDR3 sequence is 15 residues long. J gave up 6 bases and V 1 base, and 7 bases lay outside the gene matches. CDR3 DNA: TGCGCCAGCAGCTTGCTCGGGACAGGGGCTTCCGAGCAGTACTTC. It is translated as CASSLLGTGASEQYF.

This clonotype was counted ten times or more. The chain uses TRBV20-1 and TRBJ1-1; tentatively, D is TRBD1 (6 bases). Germline CDR1 DFQATT, CDR2 SNEGSKA (reference sequence). The CDR3 has 12 residues. Trimming cost V 6 bases and J 7 bases, with 15 bases left between them. The CDR3 DNA reads as TGCAGTGCACTGGACAGTTCGGGTGAAGCTTTCTTT. Its translation is CSALDSSGEAFF.

The chain links TRBV9 to TRBJ1-1; D may be TRBD1 (5 bases). V was clipped by 3 bases and J by 1 base, with 10 bases between them. There are 14 residues in the CDR3. Per germline, CDR1 SGDLS and CDR2 YYNGEE. CDR3 in DNA: TGTGCCAGCAGCGCACGGGACGGGAACACTGAAGCTTTCTTT. As protein: CASSARDGNTEAFF.

This clonotype was found many times. The chain joins TRBV20-1 to TRBJ2-1; D unclear. The germline gives CDR1 DFQATT, CDR2 SNEGSKA (reference sequence). Trimming pared 5 bases from V and 6 bases from J, leaving 17 bases between. This CDR3 spans 14 amino acids. CDR3 DNA sequence: TGCAGTGCTGAGCCCCAGCGTTTCGCCAATGAGCAGTTCTTC. This gives the protein CSAEPQRFANEQFF.

Many counts were recorded for this clonotype. The chain carries TRBV2 and TRBJ2-7; the D gene is possibly TRBD2 (6 bases). This CDR3 has 15 amino acids. The V end was cut by 7 bases, the J end by 0 bases, with 16 bases between. Per germline, CDR1 SNHLY and CDR2 FYNNEI. CDR3 bases: TGTGCCAGCAAGGTCCGGGACTTAAGCTCCTACGAGCAGTACTTC. This translates into CASKVRDLSSYEQYF. Based on the CDR3 plus reference TRBV2 and TRBJ2-7, the full variable domain is EPEVTQTPSHQVTQMGQEVILRCVPISNHLYFYWYRQILGQKVEFLVSFYNNEISEKSEIFDDQFSVERPDGSNFTLKIRSTKLEDSAMYFCASKVRDLSSYEQYFGPGTRLTVT.

At least ten counts were recorded for this clonotype. This chain connects TRBV30 to TRBJ1-2, with TRBD1 identical over 10 bases. This CDR3 is 15 amino acids long. Germline CDR1 reads GTSNPN; CDR2 reads SVGIG (reference sequence). Trimming at V came to 0 bases and at J to 8 bases, leaving 9 bases not matched to a gene. The CDR3 DNA is TGTGCCTGGAGTGTAACCCGGACAGGGGGGGGCGGCTACACCTTC. Encoded protein: CAWSVTRTGGGGYTF.

Ten or more counts support this clonotype. The chain recombines TRBV27 with TRBJ2-1, with TRBD2 identical over 13 bases. The CDR3 is 16 residues long. CDR1 MNHEY and CDR2 SMNVEV come from the germline V gene (reference sequence). With 2 bases clipped from V and 9 bases from J, the junction kept 7 bases outside the gene matches. CDR3 sequence reads: CASSLARTSGSVEQFF. CDR3 sequence (DNA): TGTGCCAGCAGTTTAGCCCGGACTAGCGGGAGTGTTGAGCAGTTCTTC.

This clonotype was picked up many times. This chain uses TRBV30 with TRBJ1-2; the D gene is possibly TRBD1 (5 bases). V gave up 2 bases and J gave up 4 bases, with 8 bases separating them. From germline, CDR1 is GTSNPN and CDR2 SVGIG (reference sequence). The CDR3 contains 12 residues. Written as DNA, the CDR3 is TGTGCCTGGAGTACGGGACCCTATGGCTACACCTTC. Protein: CAWSTGPYGYTF.

This clonotype came up many times. The J gene is TRBJ1-2, the V gene TRBV3-1; D is perhaps TRBD1 (5 bases). V was clipped by 0 bases and J by 4 bases, with 15 bases between them. The CDR3 is 16 amino acids. Germline assignment: CDR1 LGHDT and CDR2 YNNKEL (reference sequence). Here the CDR3 DNA reads TGTGCCAGCAGCCAAGAGGGGCCAGACACCCTCTATGGCTACACCTTC. Its protein is CASSQEGPDTLYGYTF.

The chain employs TRBV30 and TRBJ2-5; D assignment may be TRBD1 or TRBD2 (6 bases each). Germline CDR1 GTSNPN, CDR2 SVGIG (reference sequence). CDR3 size: 17 residues. The V end lost 1 base, the J end lost 5 bases, and 23 bases lay between the germline ends. CDR3 sequence (DNA): TGTGCCTGGAGTGGAACCCCCGAGGGGGGTAGCATGGAGACCCAGTACTTC. It is translated as CAWSGTPEGGSMETQYF.

The chain employs TRBV14 and TRBJ2-5; D not resolved. Germline assignment: CDR1 SGHDN and CDR2 FVKESK. The CDR3 sequence is 15 residues long. V was cut by 0 bases and J by 2 bases, with 10 bases left in between. CDR3 nucleotide sequence: TGTGCCAGCAGCCAAGATTGGGCAGATCAAGAGACCCAGTACTTC. Translated, it gives CASSQDWADQETQYF.

This chain connects TRBV11-2 to TRBJ2-7, with no clear D. V lost 1 base and J lost 0, with 10 bases in between. The germline CDR1 and CDR2 sequences are SGHAT and FQNNGV. The CDR3 runs 15 residues. CDR3 in DNA: TGTGCCAGCAGCTTAGCCGCGACCCCCTCCTACGAGCAGTACTTC. Residues: CASSLAATPSYEQYF.

This clonotype was seen repeatedly, ten times or more. CDR3 sequence reads: CAWSVQFGLQTQYF. The CDR3 DNA follows: TGTGCCTGGAGTGTACAGTTCGGACTCCAGACCCAGTACTTC. The J gene is TRBJ2-5, the V gene TRBV30, with D maybe TRBD2 (5 bases). This CDR3 spans 14 amino acids. CDR1 and CDR2 (germline): GTSNPN, SVGIG (reference sequence). Trimming took 0 bases from V and 6 from J, leaving 14 bases between them. Based on the CDR3 plus reference TRBV30 and TRBJ2-5, the full variable domain is SQTIHQWPATLVQPVGSPLSLECTVEGTSNPNLYWYRQAAGRGLQLLFYSVGIGQISSEVPQNLSASRPQDRQFILSSKKLLLSDSGFYLCAWSVQFGLQTQYFGPGTRLLVL.

This clonotype was found many times. The chain links TRBV2 to TRBJ2-1; D might be TRBD2 (5 bases). CDR3 size: 15 residues. The V and J ends lost 1 base and 2 bases respectively, with 9 bases between them. Per the germline V gene, CDR1 is SNHLY and CDR2 is FYNNEI. The CDR3 loop is CASSEGEGTYNEQFF. CDR3 nucleotides: TGTGCCAGCAGTGAAGGTGAGGGAACCTACAATGAGCAGTTCTTC.

This clonotype was picked up many times. The chain couples TRBV5-1 to TRBJ1-4; no firm D call. The CDR3 is 13 residues long. Germline CDR1 SGHRS, CDR2 YFSETQ. The ends were cut back, 1 base at V and 3 bases at J, with 4 bases in the middle. The CDR3: CASSLQPNEKLFF. For the CDR3, the DNA is TGCGCCAGCAGCTTGCAGCCTAATGAAAAACTGTTTTTT.

This clonotype was seen at least ten times. V and J are TRBV27 and TRBJ2-7, with D maybe TRBD2 (5 bases). V lost 2 bases to trimming and J lost 3 bases, with 14 bases between them. From germline, CDR1 is MNHEY and CDR2 SMNVEV (reference sequence). The CDR3 spans 15 residues. The CDR3 nucleotides are TGTGCCAGCAGTTTAGCCCTAGCTGGAAACTACGAGCAGTACTTC. Its protein product is CASSLALAGNYEQYF.